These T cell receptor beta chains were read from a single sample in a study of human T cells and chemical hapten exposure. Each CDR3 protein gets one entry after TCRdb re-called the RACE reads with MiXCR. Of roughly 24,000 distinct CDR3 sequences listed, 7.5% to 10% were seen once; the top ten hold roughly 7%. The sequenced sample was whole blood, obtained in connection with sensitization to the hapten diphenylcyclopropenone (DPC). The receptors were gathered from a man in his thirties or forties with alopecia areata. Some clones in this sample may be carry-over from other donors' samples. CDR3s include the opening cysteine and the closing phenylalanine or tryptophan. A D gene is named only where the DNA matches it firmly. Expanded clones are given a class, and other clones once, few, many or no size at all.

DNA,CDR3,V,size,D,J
TGTGCCAGCAGCTTGACGGGTGACTATGGCTACACCTTC,CASSLTGDYGYTF,TRBV5-5,few,.,TRBJ1-2
TGCAGCGCCGTACGGGGACAGGGATGGTACGAGCAGTACTTC,CSAVRGQGWYEQYF,TRBV29-1,many,TRBD1,TRBJ2-7
TGTGCCAGCAGCCAAATTAGAAGCGGCTACACCTTC,CASSQIRSGYTF,TRBV3-1,.,.,TRBJ1-2
TGTGCCAGCAGCTTGTCTTCAGGGTACCCCTACGAGCAGTACTTC,CASSLSSGYPYEQYF,TRBV7-2,many,.,TRBJ2-7
TGTGCCAGCAGCCCGGGCGTCGCAGATACGCAGTATTTT,CASSPGVADTQYF,TRBV7-9,.,.,TRBJ2-3
TGTGCCAGCAGCTCGGGGAGTAATAACTATGGCTACACCTTC,CASSSGSNNYGYTF,TRBV6-2/TRBV6-3,many,.,TRBJ1-2
TGTGCCAGCAGCTTAGCGGCGATAGAGGAGCAGTTCTTC,CASSLAAIEEQFF,TRBV7-8,many,.,TRBJ2-1
TGTGCCAGCAGTACGGGACACGAAACCTACGAGCAGTACTTC,CASSTGHETYEQYF,TRBV28,.,.,TRBJ2-7
TGTGCCAGCATTTCGAGGGCAGATACGCAGTATTTT,CASISRADTQYF,TRBV6-5,.,.,TRBJ2-3
TGTGCCAGCAGCCAGACAGCCCACACAGATACGCAGTATTTT,CASSQTAHTDTQYF,TRBV7-2,many,.,TRBJ2-3
TGCAGTGCTAGTTGGGACACGCTAAGCTACACCTTC,CSASWDTLSYTF,TRBV20-1,many,.,TRBJ1-2
TGTGCCAGTCAAGGGCTAGCGGGCAATCAGCCCCAGCATTTT,CASQGLAGNQPQHF,TRBV6-2/TRBV6-3,many,.,TRBJ1-5
TGTGCCAGCAGGGACATTGAAGCTTTCTTT,CASRDIEAFF,TRBV28,once,.,TRBJ1-1
TGTGCCAGCAGCCCGGGACTAGCGGGGGCTTACCTCCAAGAGACCCAGTACTTC,CASSPGLAGAYLQETQYF,TRBV13,many,TRBD2,TRBJ2-5
TGCGCCAGCAGCCCGCCGGGACTAGCGGCGGAGACCCAGTACTTC,CASSPPGLAAETQYF,TRBV4-1,many,TRBD2,TRBJ2-5
TGTGCCAGCAGCTCGCGGATGAGCTCCTACAATGAGCAGTTCTTC,CASSSRMSSYNEQFF,TRBV11-3,.,.,TRBJ2-1
TGTGCCAGTCAAACTTCAAGGGGAGGAAACACCATATATTTT,CASQTSRGGNTIYF,TRBV28,.,.,TRBJ1-3
TGTGCCAGTAGTATTAGGGGTACTCCCATGGAGCATCAGCCCCAGCATTTT,CASSIRGTPMEHQPQHF,TRBV19,many,.,TRBJ1-5
TGCAGCGTAGGGAATTTTCCTGGCTACACCTTC,CSVGNFPGYTF,TRBV29-1,many,.,TRBJ1-2
TGTGCCAGCAGCTTAGATCAGGGGGCGTCTGAAGCTTTCTTT,CASSLDQGASEAFF,TRBV7-8,medium-sized,TRBD1,TRBJ1-1
TGTGCCAGCAGTTTGCCGGGACAGGGGGACGCAGATACGCAGTATTTT,CASSLPGQGDADTQYF,TRBV12-3/TRBV12-4,few,TRBD1,TRBJ2-3
TGTGCCAGCAGCAAAGGGAGTACTGGGGCCAACGTCCTGACTTTC,CASSKGSTGANVLTF,TRBV12-3/TRBV12-4,.,.,TRBJ2-6
TGCAGTGCTTCGAGACAGGGGGAGGACATTCAGTACTTC,CSASRQGEDIQYF,TRBV20-1,medium-sized,TRBD1,TRBJ2-4
TGTGCCAGCAGTTCGGGGTCATTAGGAAACACCATATATTTT,CASSSGSLGNTIYF,TRBV6-5,many,.,TRBJ1-3
TGTGCCAGCCGTAGTAGCGGGAACACCGGGGAGCTGTTTTTT,CASRSSGNTGELFF,TRBV12-3/TRBV12-4,.,.,TRBJ2-2
TGTGCCAGCAGTTACTCGATCCATTCTGGGTGGGAGACCCAGTACTTC,CASSYSIHSGWETQYF,TRBV6-2/TRBV6-3,many,.,TRBJ2-5
TGTGCCTGGAGTGGGGGGTACGAGCAGTACTTC,CAWSGGYEQYF,TRBV30,few,.,TRBJ2-7
TGTGCCAGCAGCTTCGGGACAGACAATTCACCCCTCCACTTT,CASSFGTDNSPLHF,TRBV3-1,few,TRBD1,TRBJ1-6
TGCAGCGTTGGTGGAGTGAACACTGAAGCTTTCTTT,CSVGGVNTEAFF,TRBV29-1,many,.,TRBJ1-1
TGCAGCGTAGCCGGGACCTCCACCGGGGAGCTGTTTTTT,CSVAGTSTGELFF,TRBV29-1,.,.,TRBJ2-2
TGTGCCAGCAGCACGAGACTAGCGGATATGTACAATGAGCAGTTCTTC,CASSTRLADMYNEQFF,TRBV11-2,many,TRBD2,TRBJ2-1